The clone carrying this T cell receptor beta chain was counted a few times. A sample-barcoded 5' primer and a J-beta primer mix were used in a second PCR of roughly 6 to 11 cycles. Via MiXCR, TCRdb re-called the 5' RACE reads, giving one row per CDR3 protein. The sample holds approximately 320,000 distinct CDR3 sequences, 27% seen once. Each donor had 8.5 to 10 milliliters of peripheral blood drawn. A minimum of 6 micrograms of total RNA was extracted per sample. The data were obtained in a study of blood T cells in healthy people across ages. On the study more broadly: Every two T cells gave about one barcoded beta molecule via template switching.

Looked up from germline, CDR1 is LGHDT and CDR2 is YNNKEL (reference sequence). V was pared by 1 base and J by 6 bases, with 7 bases between. CDR3 length: 14 amino acids. The source material was blood. This chain joins TRBV3-1 and TRBJ1-6; tentatively, D is TRBD1 (5 bases). The clonotype comes from a woman in her sixties or seventies in good health. The CDR3 nucleotides are TGTGCCAGCAGCCAAGGGGGCCGTAATTCACCCCTCCACTTT. It is translated as CASSQGGRNSPLHF.